This T cell receptor beta chain was identified during a study of control samples from healthy donors and cancer patients. The CDR3 is made up of 11 amino acids. CDR1 and CDR2 (germline): DFQATT, SNEGSKA (reference sequence). The V and J ends lost 5 bases and 9 bases, in that order; junction bases with no gene match: 6. The assay was immunoSEQ multiplex PCR, and TCRdb's table has in-frame clones only and misses some. Seen here are about 110,000 clones, more than 75% observed once, and the top ten hold about 3.7%. What was sequenced was PBMCs. The rearrangement uses TRBV20-1 and TRBJ2-7, with 8 bases lining up with TRBD2. The receptor comes from a woman between 55 and 75 years old with lung cancer. CDR3 sequence (DNA): TGCAGTGCTTACGGGACTAGGGGGCAGTACTTC. As protein: CSAYGTRGQYF.